Presented here are 25 T cell receptor beta chains from one specimen sequenced in a study of cytomegalovirus exposure and HLA in healthy donors (dated by TCRdb to the late 2010s). The library was obtained by the immunoSEQ multiplex PCR assay. The multiplex PCR relied on a mix of 60 forward primers for TCR Vbeta segments and 13 reverse primers for TCR Jbeta segments. TCRdb's version of the immuneACCESS table is confined to in-frame rearrangements and falls short of the full clone set. An unresolved V gene accounts for under half of the shortfall where checked; the remainder is of unknown origin. The sample table contains tens of thousands of clones; only one count was recorded for 75% of them. The leading ten clones occupy about 2.2% of the sample. The sample was PBMCs. The source of these receptors is a man aged 40-55 years in good health and CMV-seronegative.

V is TRBV4-1 and J is TRBJ1-2; D perhaps matches TRBD1 (6 bases). This CDR3 has 14 residues. Trimming removed 0 bases from V and 4 bases from J, with 9 bases in between. CDR1 and CDR2 from the germline V gene are MGHRA and YSYEKL. CDR3 bases: TGCGCCAGCAGCCAAGAGTCAGGGGTCTATGGCTACACCTTC. It specifies CASSQESGVYGYTF.

There are a few counts of this clone. The chain recombines TRBV14 with TRBJ2-3; 9 nucleotides agree with TRBD1. This CDR3 comprises 19 residues. The junction had 15 bases not matched to a gene; V was cut back by 2 bases and J by 3 bases. Germline V gene data show CDR1 as SGHDN and CDR2 as FVKESK. The CDR3 DNA reads as TGTGCCAGCAGCCAAACCGGGACAGGGACGAGTTTGTATACAGATACGCAGTATTTT. Encoded protein: CASSQTGTGTSLYTDTQYF.

The gene calls are TRBV19 and TRBJ2-7; possible D gene TRBD1, 6 bases. This CDR3 is built from 13 residues. V lost 6 bases and J lost 4, with 13 bases in between. Germline values: CDR1 LNHDA, CDR2 SQIVND (reference sequence). Here the CDR3 DNA reads TGTGCCAGTAGCGCCGGACAGACTTACGAGCAGTACTTC. Its translation: CASSAGQTYEQYF.

This chain connects TRBV23-1 to TRBJ2-1; the D gene is possibly TRBD2 (5 bases). TRBV23-1 is filed as an ORF, its function uncertain. This CDR3 has 19 residues. V lost 0 bases and J lost 5, with 23 bases in between. CDR3 bases: TGCGCCAGCAGTCAATCCCTCCCATTTAATTGCCCGAGGGACAATGAGCAGTTCTTC. Amino acids: CASSQSLPFNCPRDNEQFF.

The rearrangement uses TRBV7-6 and TRBJ2-3; unclear D gene. With 5 bases removed from V and 6 bases from J, the gap between germline ends came to 9 bases. CDR1 is SGHVS, CDR2 FNYEAQ, per germline. The length of the CDR3 is 12 residues. The CDR3 spells CASSPTRDTQYF. CDR3 bases: TGTGCCAGCAGCCCTACGAGGGATACGCAGTATTTT.

As concerns this clone: This same CDR3 is encoded by further DNA sequences in the sample. The rearrangement links TRBV5-6 to TRBJ1-5, with TRBD1 matching over 9 bases. Germline V gene lookup returns CDR1 SGHDT and CDR2 YYEEEE. The length of the CDR3 is 15 residues. V lost 4 bases, J lost 3 bases, and 5 bases stayed unmatched. The CDR3 DNA follows: TGTGCCAGCAGCCTGGGACAGGGCTTCAATCAGCCCCAGCATTTT. This encodes CASSLGQGFNQPQHF.

The rearrangement uses TRBV7-2 and TRBJ1-1; D not certain. From germline, CDR1 is SGHTA and CDR2 FQGNSA. V lost 2 bases, J lost 3 bases, and 7 bases lay in between. The CDR3 sequence is 13 residues long. The CDR3 loop is CASSLQRDTEAFF. The CDR3 nucleotides are TGTGCCAGCAGCTTACAACGAGACACTGAAGCTTTCTTT.

The chain combines TRBV27 with TRBJ2-6; 8 bases fit TRBD1. Trimming at V came to 5 bases and at J to 0 bases, leaving 6 bases not matched to a gene. The CDR3 sequence is 17 residues long. Germline V gene data show CDR1 as MNHEY and CDR2 as SMNVEV (reference sequence). CDR3 region: CASSMDREFSGANVLTF. CDR3 DNA sequence: TGTGCCAGCAGTATGGACAGGGAATTCTCTGGGGCCAACGTCCTGACTTTC.

The chain couples TRBV28 to TRBJ1-5; D might be TRBD1 (6 bases). This CDR3 spans 16 amino acids. Trimming left V 5 bases short and J 0 bases short, with 14 bases between. Germline CDR1 is MDHEN and CDR2 is SYDVKM. The CDR3 loop reads CASSTPGGLSNQPQHF. The CDR3 DNA reads as TGTGCCAGCAGTACCCCGGGGGGGCTTAGCAATCAGCCCCAGCATTTT.

V and J are TRBV9 and TRBJ2-1; 8 bases are shared with TRBD2. The CDR3 runs to 15 residues. The V gene end was trimmed by 4 bases and the J gene end by 0 bases; junction bases not matched to a gene: 3. Germline CDR1 reads SGDLS; CDR2 reads YYNGEE. Written as DNA, the CDR3 is TGTGCCAGCAGCAATAGCGGGGCCTCCTACAATGAGCAGTTCTTC. This translates into CASSNSGASYNEQFF.

The V and J genes are TRBV6-1 and TRBJ2-2; 8 bases align to TRBD2. Germline V gene lookup returns CDR1 MNHNS and CDR2 SASEGT. V trimming: 2 bases; J trimming: 7 bases; junction bases outside the gene matches: 9. This CDR3 is built from 16 residues. CDR3 DNA sequence: TGTGCCAGCAGTGAACGGGAGGGGGGCTATAACGGGGAGCTGTTTTTT. Amino acid sequence: CASSEREGGYNGELFF.

This clone was observed a handful of times. The chain couples TRBV5-6 to TRBJ1-3, with D perhaps TRBD1 (5 bases). The V end was cut by 0 bases, the J end by 4 bases, with 8 bases between. This CDR3 is 14 amino acids long. CDR1 and CDR2 (germline): SGHDT, YYEEEE. The CDR3 DNA sequence: TGTGCCAGCAGCTTGGCAGGGCAGGGAAACACCATATATTTT. It yields the protein CASSLAGQGNTIYF.

The chain has TRBV25-1 and TRBJ1-1, with unresolved D. This CDR3 region has 13 residues. V lost 6 bases and J lost 4, with 12 bases in between. Looked up from germline, CDR1 is MGHDK and CDR2 is SYGVNS. CDR3 residues: CASRNSGGTEAFF. In DNA form, the CDR3 reads TGTGCCAGCAGGAACAGCGGAGGCACTGAAGCTTTCTTT.

Only one count was recorded for this clone. V is TRBV5-1 and J is TRBJ2-2, with 12 bases matching TRBD1. The germline V gene has CDR1 SGHRS and CDR2 YFSETQ. V lost 2 bases to trimming and J lost 0 bases; unmatched junction nucleotides: 5. The CDR3 consists of 18 residues. The CDR3 coding sequence is TGCGCCAGCAGCTTCGGGACAGGGGGCTATTCGAACACCGGGGAGCTGTTTTTT. It encodes CASSFGTGGYSNTGELFF. The entire variable domain, with the rest obtained from reference TRBV5-1 and TRBJ2-2, is as follows: KAGVTQTPRYLIKTRGQQVTLSCSPISGHRSVSWYQQTPGQGLQFLFEYFSETQRNKGNFPGRFSGRQFSNSRSEMNVSTLELGDSALYLCASSFGTGGYSNTGELFFGEGSRLTVL.

The table lists this clone with a few counts. The chain has TRBV7-9 and TRBJ2-1, with 9 bases fitting TRBD2. The CDR3 runs 16 residues. The V gene end was trimmed by 5 bases and the J gene end by 6 bases; junction bases not matched to a gene: 11. Looked up from germline, CDR1 is SEHNR and CDR2 is FQNEAQ (reference sequence). The CDR3 loop is CASSTTGTSTPNEQFF. The CDR3 nucleotides read TGTGCCAGCAGCACTACCGGGACTAGCACTCCCAATGAGCAGTTCTTC.

This clone showed up just a few times. The V call is TRBV4-2, the J call TRBJ1-1, with D uncertain. Germline V gene data show CDR1 as LGHNA and CDR2 as YNFKEQ. Trimming cost V 0 bases and J 8 bases, with 10 bases left between them. This CDR3 is 13 amino acids long. CDR3 protein: CASSQDTQVEAFF. CDR3 coding DNA: TGTGCCAGCAGCCAAGACACGCAGGTGGAAGCTTTCTTT.

The rearrangement links TRBV7-9 to TRBJ1-3; D is uncertain. The CDR3 loop spans 14 amino acids. The germline gives CDR1 SEHNR, CDR2 FQNEAQ (reference sequence). Trimming pared 5 bases from V and 0 bases from J, leaving 8 bases between. DNA of the CDR3: TGTGCCAGCAGCCGACGGGACTCTGGAAACACCATATATTTT. Encoded protein: CASSRRDSGNTIYF.

This clone was found a few times. V gene TRBV30 combines with J gene TRBJ1-1; the match to TRBD1 covers 9 bases. Germline V gene data show CDR1 as GTSNPN and CDR2 as SVGIG (reference sequence). The CDR3 length is 13 residues. V lost 3 bases and J lost 6; bases outside the gene matches: 5. This chain's CDR3 is CAWSGTGIAEAFF. CDR3 DNA: TGTGCCTGGAGCGGGACAGGGATTGCTGAAGCTTTCTTT.

The chain couples TRBV28 to TRBJ1-2; D perhaps matches TRBD1 (5 bases). The CDR3 runs to 13 residues. Trimming shortened V by 8 bases and J by 3 bases, and 13 bases separated the two germline ends. CDR1 and CDR2 from the germline V gene are MDHEN and SYDVKM. Here the CDR3 reads CASSGLSDYGYTF. Written as DNA, the CDR3 is TGTGCCAGCTCAGGGTTATCGGACTATGGCTACACCTTC.

The chain couples TRBV11-2 to TRBJ2-7, with 7 bases that match TRBD1. J was trimmed by 1 base and V by 1 base; bases with no gene match: 1. CDR1 SGHAT and CDR2 FQNNGV come from the germline V gene. This CDR3 has 14 residues. The CDR3 spells CASSLGRGSYEQYF. The CDR3 DNA reads as TGTGCCAGCAGCTTAGGCAGGGGGTCCTACGAGCAGTACTTC.

The V gene is TRBV6-5, the J gene TRBJ2-5, with TRBD2 matching over 7 bases. The CDR3 totals 15 residues. The trim removed 1 base at V and 5 bases at J, leaving 7 bases unmatched. CDR1 and CDR2 (germline): MNHEY, SVGAGI. The CDR3 protein is CASSYLGREGETQYF. The CDR3 DNA is TGTGCCAGCAGTTACTTAGGCAGGGAGGGCGAGACCCAGTACTTC.

This clone was picked up a small number of times. The chain links TRBV6-1 to TRBJ1-5; 8 bases map to TRBD1. V trimming: 6 bases; J trimming: 6 bases; junction bases outside the gene matches: 7. This CDR3 spans 14 amino acids. Germline V gene sequence: CDR1 MNHNS, CDR2 SASEGT. The CDR3, as DNA: TGTGCCAGCAGCGGACAGGGAGGGGGTCAGCCCCAGCATTTT. It codes for CASSGQGGGQPQHF.

The chain joins TRBV29-1 to TRBJ2-1; tentative D call: TRBD1 (6 bases). The CDR3 spans 14 residues. Germline CDR1 reads SQVTM; CDR2 reads ANQGSEA. The ends were cut back, 6 bases at V and 7 bases at J, with 19 bases in the middle. The CDR3, as DNA: TGCAGCGTAAGATCGGGACATATTGAAAATGAGCAGTTCTTC. The encoded protein is CSVRSGHIENEQFF.

The rearrangement uses TRBV30 and TRBJ2-1, with TRBD2 identical over 15 bases. The V gene's germline CDR1 is GTSNPN and CDR2 SVGIG (reference sequence). This CDR3 spans 20 amino acids. V gave up 1 base and J gave up 0 bases; unmatched junction bases: 10. CDR3 sequence: CAWSGVGLAGGRSSYNEQFF. The CDR3 coding sequence is TGTGCCTGGAGTGGCGTGGGACTAGCGGGAGGTCGAAGCTCCTACAATGAGCAGTTCTTC.

This clone was seen only a few times. The chain uses TRBV28 and TRBJ2-1; 7 bases align to TRBD2. The CDR3 runs to 17 residues. The trim removed 2 bases at V and 0 bases at J, leaving 7 bases unmatched. Germline-derived CDR1 and CDR2 are MDHEN and SYDVKM. This chain's CDR3 is CASSLLPRGSSYNEQFF. DNA for the CDR3: TGTGCCAGCAGTTTACTCCCGCGGGGGAGCTCCTACAATGAGCAGTTCTTC.